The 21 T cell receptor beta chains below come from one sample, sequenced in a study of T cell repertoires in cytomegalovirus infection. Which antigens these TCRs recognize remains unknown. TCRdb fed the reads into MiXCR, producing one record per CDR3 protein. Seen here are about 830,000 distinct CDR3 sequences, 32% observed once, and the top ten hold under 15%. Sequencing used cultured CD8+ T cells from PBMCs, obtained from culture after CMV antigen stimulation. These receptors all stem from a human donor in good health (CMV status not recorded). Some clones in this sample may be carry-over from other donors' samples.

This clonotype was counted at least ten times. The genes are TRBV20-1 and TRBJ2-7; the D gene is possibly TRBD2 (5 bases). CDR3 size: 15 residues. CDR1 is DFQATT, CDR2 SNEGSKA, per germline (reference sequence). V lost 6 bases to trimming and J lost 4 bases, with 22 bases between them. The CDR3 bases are TGCAGTGCCCCTGGTCCCGCCCGGGGAAGGTACGAGCAGTACTTC. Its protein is CSAPGPARGRYEQYF.

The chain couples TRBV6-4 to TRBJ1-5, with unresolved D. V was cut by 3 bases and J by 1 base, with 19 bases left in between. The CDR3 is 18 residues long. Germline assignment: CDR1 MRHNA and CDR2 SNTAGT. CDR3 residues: CASSESAFGLGSNQPQHF. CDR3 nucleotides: TGTGCCAGCAGTGAGTCCGCTTTCGGTCTAGGGAGCAATCAGCCCCAGCATTTT.

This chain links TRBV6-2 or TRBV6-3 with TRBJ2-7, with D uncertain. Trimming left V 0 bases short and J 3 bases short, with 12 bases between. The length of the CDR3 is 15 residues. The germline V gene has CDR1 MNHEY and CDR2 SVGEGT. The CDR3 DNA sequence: TGTGCCAGCAGTTACTCGACTCCAACCAGCTACGAGCAGTACGTC. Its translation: CASSYSTPTSYEQYV.

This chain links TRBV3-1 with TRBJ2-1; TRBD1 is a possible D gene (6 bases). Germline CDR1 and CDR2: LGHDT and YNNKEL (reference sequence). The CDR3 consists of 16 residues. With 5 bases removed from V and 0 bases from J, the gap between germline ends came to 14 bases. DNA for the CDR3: TGTGCCAGCAGCGACTGGACAGTTGACTCCTACAATGAGCAGTTCTTC. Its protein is CASSDWTVDSYNEQFF.

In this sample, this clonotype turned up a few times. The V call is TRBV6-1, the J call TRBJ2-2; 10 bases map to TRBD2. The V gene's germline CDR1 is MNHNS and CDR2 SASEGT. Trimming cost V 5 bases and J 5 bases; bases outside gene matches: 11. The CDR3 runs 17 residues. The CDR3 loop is CASSPLPGSGGTGELFF. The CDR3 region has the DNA TGTGCCAGCAGTCCACTCCCGGGTAGCGGGGGGACCGGGGAGCTGTTTTTT.

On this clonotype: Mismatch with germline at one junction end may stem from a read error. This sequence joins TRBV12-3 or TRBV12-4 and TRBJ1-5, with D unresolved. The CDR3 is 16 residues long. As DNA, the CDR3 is TGTGCCAGCATTTTAATGGGCCTTAGTAGCAATCAGCCCCAGCATTTT. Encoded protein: CASILMGLSSNQPQHF.

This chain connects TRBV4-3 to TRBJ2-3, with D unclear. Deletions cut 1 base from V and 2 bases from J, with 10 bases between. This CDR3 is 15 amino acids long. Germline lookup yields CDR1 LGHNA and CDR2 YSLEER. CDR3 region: CASSQALSPTDTQYF. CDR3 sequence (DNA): TGCGCCAGCAGCCAAGCTTTGTCGCCCACAGATACGCAGTATTTT.

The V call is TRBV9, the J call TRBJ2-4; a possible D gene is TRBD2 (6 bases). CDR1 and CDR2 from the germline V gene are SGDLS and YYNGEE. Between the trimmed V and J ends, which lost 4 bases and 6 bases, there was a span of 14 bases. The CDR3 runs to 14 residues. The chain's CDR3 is CASSNPRDLNIQYF. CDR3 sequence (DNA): TGTGCCAGCAGCAACCCCAGGGACTTAAACATTCAGTACTTC.

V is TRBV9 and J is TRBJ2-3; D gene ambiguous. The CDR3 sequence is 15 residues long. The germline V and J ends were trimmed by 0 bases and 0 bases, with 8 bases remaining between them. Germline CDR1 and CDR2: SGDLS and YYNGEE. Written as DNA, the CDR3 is TGTGCCAGCAGCGTAGACGGCCTTAGCACAGATACGCAGTATTTT. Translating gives CASSVDGLSTDTQYF. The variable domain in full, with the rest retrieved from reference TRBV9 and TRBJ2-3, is DSGVTQTPKHLITATGQRVTLRCSPRSGDLSVYWYQQSLDQGLQFLIQYYNGEERAKGNILERFSAQQFPDLHSELNLSSLELGDSALYFCASSVDGLSTDTQYFGPGTRLTVL.

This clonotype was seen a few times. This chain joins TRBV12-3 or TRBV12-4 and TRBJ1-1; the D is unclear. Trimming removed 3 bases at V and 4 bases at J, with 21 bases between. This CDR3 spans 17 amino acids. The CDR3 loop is CASSFMVLREMGTEAFF. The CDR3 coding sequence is TGTGCCAGCAGTTTTATGGTCCTTAGGGAGATGGGCACTGAAGCTTTCTTT.

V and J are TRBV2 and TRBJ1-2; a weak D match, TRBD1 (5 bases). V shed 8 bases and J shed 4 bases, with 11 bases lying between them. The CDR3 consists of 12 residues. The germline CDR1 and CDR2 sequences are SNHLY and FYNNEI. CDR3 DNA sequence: TGTGCCAGCGGGGGTGGGCCCTATGGCTACACCTTC. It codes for CASGGGPYGYTF.

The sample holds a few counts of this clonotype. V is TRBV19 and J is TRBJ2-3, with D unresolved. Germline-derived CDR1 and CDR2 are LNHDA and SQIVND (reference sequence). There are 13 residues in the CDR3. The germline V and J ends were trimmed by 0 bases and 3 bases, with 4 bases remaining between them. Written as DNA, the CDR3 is TGTGCCAGTAGTATAGAGTGGACAGATACGCAGTATTTT. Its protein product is CASSIEWTDTQYF.

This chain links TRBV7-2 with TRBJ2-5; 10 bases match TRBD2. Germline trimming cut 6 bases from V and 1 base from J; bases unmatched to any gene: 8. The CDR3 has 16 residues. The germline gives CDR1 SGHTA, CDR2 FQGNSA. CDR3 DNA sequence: TGTGCCAGCAGTCGTCTAGCGGGGGCCGTCCAAGAGACCCAGTACTTC. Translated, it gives CASSRLAGAVQETQYF.

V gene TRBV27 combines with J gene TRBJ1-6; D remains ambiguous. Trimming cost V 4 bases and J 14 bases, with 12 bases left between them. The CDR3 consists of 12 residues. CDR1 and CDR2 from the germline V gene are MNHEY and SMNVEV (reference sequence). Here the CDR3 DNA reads TGTGCCAGCAGTTCCGGCCTTACAACCCTCCACTTT. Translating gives CASSSGLTTLHF.

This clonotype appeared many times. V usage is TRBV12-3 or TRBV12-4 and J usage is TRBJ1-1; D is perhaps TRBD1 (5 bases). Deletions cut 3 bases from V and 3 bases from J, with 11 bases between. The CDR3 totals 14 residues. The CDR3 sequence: CASSFRQGDTEAFF. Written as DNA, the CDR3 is TGTGCCAGCAGTTTTCGGCAGGGCGACACTGAAGCTTTCTTT.

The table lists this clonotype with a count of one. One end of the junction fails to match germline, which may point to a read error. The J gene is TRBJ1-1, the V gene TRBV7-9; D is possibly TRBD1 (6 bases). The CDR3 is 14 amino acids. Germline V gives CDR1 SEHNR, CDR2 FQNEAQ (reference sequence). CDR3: CANSLVHRDTEAFF. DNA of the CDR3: TGTGCCAACAGCTTAGTTCACAGGGACACTGAAGCTTTCTTT. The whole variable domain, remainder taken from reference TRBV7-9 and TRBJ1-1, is DTGVSQNPRHKITKRGQNVTFRCDPISEHNRLYWYRQTLGQGPEFLTYFQNEAQLEKSRLLSDRFSAERPKGSFSTLEIQRTEQGDSAMYLCANSLVHRDTEAFFGQGTRLTVV.

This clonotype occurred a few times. The CDR3 nucleotides are TGTGCCAGCAGTCTTATCGGGACAGGGGCGAACACTGAAGCTTTCTTT. Protein: CASSLIGTGANTEAFF. The chain carries TRBV28 and TRBJ1-1, with 10 positions matching TRBD1. The trim removed 5 bases at V and 1 base at J, leaving 7 bases unmatched. The CDR3 is 16 amino acids. CDR1 MDHEN and CDR2 SYDVKM come from the germline V gene.

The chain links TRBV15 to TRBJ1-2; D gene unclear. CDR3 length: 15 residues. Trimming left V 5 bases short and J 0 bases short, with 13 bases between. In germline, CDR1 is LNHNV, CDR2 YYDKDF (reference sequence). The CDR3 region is CATSGRRQSNYGYTF. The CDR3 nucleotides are TGTGCCACCAGCGGTCGGCGACAATCTAACTATGGCTACACCTTC.

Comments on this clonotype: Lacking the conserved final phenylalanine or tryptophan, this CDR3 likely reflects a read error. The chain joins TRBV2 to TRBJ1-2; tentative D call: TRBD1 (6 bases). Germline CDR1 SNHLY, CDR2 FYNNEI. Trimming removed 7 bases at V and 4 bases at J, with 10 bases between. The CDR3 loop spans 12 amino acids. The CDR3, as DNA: TGTGCCAGCATGGAGGGGGGCTATGGCTACACCTCC. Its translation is CASMEGGYGYTS.

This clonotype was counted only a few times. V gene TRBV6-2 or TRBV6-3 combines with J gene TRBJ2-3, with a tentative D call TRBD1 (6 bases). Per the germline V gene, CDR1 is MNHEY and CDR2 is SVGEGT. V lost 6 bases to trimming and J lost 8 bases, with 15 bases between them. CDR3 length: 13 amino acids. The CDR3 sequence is CASRPAGGVTQYF. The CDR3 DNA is TGTGCCAGCAGACCGGCTGGGGGCGTTACGCAGTATTTT.

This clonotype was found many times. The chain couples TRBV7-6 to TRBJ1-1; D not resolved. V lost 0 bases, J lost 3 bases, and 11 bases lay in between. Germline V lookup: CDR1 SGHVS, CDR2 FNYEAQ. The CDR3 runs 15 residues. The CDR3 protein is CASSLAVTAHTEAFF. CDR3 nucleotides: TGTGCCAGCAGCTTAGCAGTGACCGCACACACTGAAGCTTTCTTT.